These T cell receptor beta chains were read from a single sample in a study of glioma-infiltrating T cells. TCRdb redid the calling of the multiplex PCR reads with MiXCR, one entry per CDR3 protein. The table includes around 190,000 distinct CDR3 sequences, around 30% detected once. Sequencing used glioma tissue, nonneoplastic brain tissue, or PBMCs (not recorded which). These receptors were obtained from a human donor with low-grade glioma or glioblastoma, undergoing nonglioma brain surgery, or in good health (not recorded which). Each CDR3 is given with its conserved first and last residue. The D gene is left open where the match is weak. Part of the rows lack a size; the others show once, few, many or a class for expanded clones.

.	TRBV7-9	many	TRBJ2-5	TGTGCCAGCAGCTTAGCGGAGGCTGGTGAGACCCAGTACTTC	CASSLAEAGETQYF
TRBD2	TRBV6-1	many	TRBJ2-3	TGTGCCAGCAGTGGGCTAGCGGGACTCCTTAGCACAGATACGCAGTATTTT	CASSGLAGLLSTDTQYF
.	TRBV7-2	many	TRBJ1-6	TGTGCCAGCAGCTTCAATAATTCACCCCTCCACTTT	CASSFNNSPLHF
TRBD1	TRBV5-1	.	TRBJ2-7	TGCGCCAGCAGCTTCGGACAGGGTTCCGTCTACGAGCAGTACTTC	CASSFGQGSVYEQYF
.	TRBV20-1	.	TRBJ2-3	TGCAGTGCTAGAAACTTTGCGGCAAGCACAGATACGCAGTATTTT	CSARNFAASTDTQYF
.	TRBV20-1	many	TRBJ2-7	TGCAGTGCTAGAGATCTCGCAACCTACGAGCAGTACTTC	CSARDLATYEQYF
TRBD2	TRBV20-1	many	TRBJ2-3	TGCAGTGCTAGTCCGAGGGGGAGTAGCGGGAGGGCCAGAGATACGCAGTATTTT	CSASPRGSSGRARDTQYF
.	TRBV7-2	many	TRBJ1-5	TGTGCCAGCAGCTTAGCAGGGATGAGCAATCAGCCCCAGCATTTT	CASSLAGMSNQPQHF
.	TRBV7-9	few	TRBJ2-6	TGTGCCAGCAGCTTAATCACTTCGACGAGACATGTAGTCTCTGGGGCCAACGTCCTGACTTTC	CASSLITSTRHVVSGANVLTF
.	TRBV7-3	.	TRBJ2-2	TGTACCAGCAGCTTAACTGCGGTAACCACCGGGGAGCTGTTTTTT	CTSSLTAVTTGELFF
TRBD1	TRBV12-3/TRBV12-4	.	TRBJ1-3	TGTGCCACACAGGGGGGGGCTAACTCTGGAAAAAAAATATATTTT	CATQGGANSGKKIYF
.	TRBV20-1	.	TRBJ2-5	TGCAGTGCTACCGGCCAGGGACCCAGGGAAGAGACCAGGTACTTC	CSATGQGPREETRYF
.	TRBV9	many	TRBJ1-1	TGTGCCACAGGGGTCACTGAAGCTTTCTTT	CATGVTEAFF
.	TRBV4-2	many	TRBJ2-5	TGTGCCAGCAGCCCAGGTCGAGTAACAGATGGACAAGAGACCCAGTACTTC	CASSPGRVTDGQETQYF
.	TRBV20-1	many	TRBJ1-1	TGCAGTGCTAGACCCCGGGCAGAAGATAACACTGAAGCTTTCTTT	CSARPRAEDNTEAFF
TRBD2	TRBV6-5	.	TRBJ2-1	TGTGCCAGCAGCCTCAGGACTAGAGGCAATGAGCAGTTCTTC	CASSLRTRGNEQFF
TRBD2	TRBV4-1	many	TRBJ2-3	TGCGCCAGCAGCAACACCGGGACTAGCGGGAGGGCAGATACGCAGTATTTT	CASSNTGTSGRADTQYF
TRBD1	TRBV29-1	.	TRBJ2-7	TGCAGCGTTCGTAAGGACAGGGCCCTCGGGCAGTACTTC	CSVRKDRALGQYF
.	TRBV20-1	.	TRBJ2-1	TGCAGCGCTGGAAACACACATATGGGGAACAATGAGCGGTTCTTC	CSAGNTHMGNNERFF
.	TRBV4-3	many	TRBJ1-5	TGCGCCAGCAGCCAAGACGGTAGCAATCAGCCCCAGCATTTT	CASSQDGSNQPQHF
.	TRBV19	.	TRBJ1-5	TGTGCCACCTCCGAGGGGTTAGCGCGTCATCAGCCCCAGCATTTT	CATSEGLARHQPQHF
TRBD1	TRBV20-1	.	TRBJ1-1	TGCAGTGCTAGGGGACAGGGGGCCTCGAACACTGAAGCTTTCTTT	CSARGQGASNTEAFF
.	TRBV3-1	.	TRBJ1-2	TGTGCCAGCAGCCAAGGCGGCACCCACTTCTATGGCTACACCTTC	CASSQGGTHFYGYTF
.	TRBV12-3/TRBV12-4	few	TRBJ1-5	TGTGCCAGCAGCCCGGACAGATATCAGCCCCAGCATTTT	CASSPDRYQPQHF
.	TRBV29-1	many	TRBJ2-3	TGCAGCGTCGCTACCAGTAGGGCGAGGTCAGATACGCAGTATTTT	CSVATSRARSDTQYF
TRBD1	TRBV14	many	TRBJ2-7	TGTGCCAGCAGCGATCCGGGACAGGGAGCCTACGAGCAGTACTTC	CASSDPGQGAYEQYF
.	TRBV20-1	many	TRBJ2-3	TGCAGTGCTATAATAGCGCCTAGCACAGATACGCAGTATTTT	CSAIIAPSTDTQYF
TRBD1	TRBV6-1	many	TRBJ2-3	TGTGCCAGCAGCAAAGACAGGGCGGTATCCACAGATACGCAGTATTTT	CASSKDRAVSTDTQYF
.	TRBV4-1	many	TRBJ2-5	TGCGCCAGCAGCCAAGCCCTTCGAGGAGGTGGGGAGACCCAGTACTTC	CASSQALRGGGETQYF
TRBD1	TRBV2	many	TRBJ1-1	TGTGCCAGCAGTGAACAGGGGGCGAGGTACACTGAAGCTTTCTTT	CASSEQGARYTEAFF
TRBD2	TRBV3-1	many	TRBJ2-7	TGTGCCAGCAGCCAAGGATCCCAGCGGGAGCCGAACTTC	CASSQGSQREPNF
TRBD1	TRBV29-1	.	TRBJ2-7	TGCAGCGTGGGACAGGCGAAAGATTCCTACGAGCAGTACTTC	CSVGQAKDSYEQYF
.	TRBV12-3/TRBV12-4	few	TRBJ1-3	TGTGCCAGCAGTCTGCCGGAGGTTCTGGGAAACACCATATATTTT	CASSLPEVLGNTIYF
TRBD1	TRBV7-9	many	TRBJ1-2	TGTGCCAGCAGCCAGGGGGCCAATGGCTACACCTTC	CASSQGANGYTF
.	TRBV5-4	many	TRBJ1-1	TGTGCCAGCAGCCGGCAGGGGAGCGATGAAGCTTTCTTT	CASSRQGSDEAFF
TRBD2	TRBV19	few	TRBJ2-1	TGTGCCAGTAGTATTAGCGGGCTCCATGAGCAGTTCTTC	CASSISGLHEQFF
TRBD2	TRBV7-2	many	TRBJ2-7	TGTGCCAGCAGCGACCAAGCGGGAGGGCCTTACGAGCAGTACTTC	CASSDQAGGPYEQYF
TRBD2	TRBV11-3	many	TRBJ2-3	TGTGCCAGCAGCGTAGGGACTAGCGGACTTGGGAGTTCGGATACGCAGTATTTT	CASSVGTSGLGSSDTQYF
.	TRBV7-2	many	TRBJ1-4	TGTGCCAGCACCCTAGGGCCAACTAATGAAAAACTGTTTTTT	CASTLGPTNEKLFF
.	TRBV10-3	.	TRBJ1-1	TGTGCCATCAGTGAACGGAGCCCGTTATACAGCAGGAACACTGAAGCTTTCTTT	CAISERSPLYSRNTEAFF
TRBD1	TRBV6-2/TRBV6-3	many	TRBJ2-2	TGTGCCAGCAGTTCACAGGGGTACGGGGAGCTGTTTTTT	CASSSQGYGELFF
.	TRBV6-1	many	TRBJ2-6	TGTGCCAGTCTACAGGGTGACGGGGCCAACGTCCTGACTTTC	CASLQGDGANVLTF
TRBD2	TRBV5-1	few	TRBJ2-3	TGCGCCAGCAGCTGGGGACTAGCGGGAGGGCGCACAGATACGCAGTATTTT	CASSWGLAGGRTDTQYF